The clone carrying this TCR beta chain showed up just a few times. What it binds is not known. Indicated time point: week 47, end of study. With topical imiquimod, each dose of the vaccine consisted of 300 ug of mutant IDH1 20-mer peptide. The sample is drawn from a study of a mutant IDH1 vaccine in newly diagnosed glioma. Assay used: immunoSEQ multiplex PCR; TCRdb lists only in-frame clones, some missing. Found here are nearly 50,000 clones, roughly 80% of them singletons; the top ten hold approximately 4.3%. The germline gives CDR1 MNHEY, CDR2 SMNVEV (reference sequence). CDR3 length: 16 amino acids. Trimming cost V 3 bases and J 7 bases; bases outside gene matches: 10.

The receptor was derived from a woman in her twenties or thirties with glioma. Some clones in this sample may be carry-over from other donors' samples. The sequenced sample was PBMCs, obtained from a glioma patient whose treatment included an IDH1 peptide vaccine. This chain joins TRBV27 and TRBJ1-5; 9 bases line up with TRBD1. The CDR3 region is CASSFTTGGAYQPQHF. CDR3 nucleotides: TGTGCCAGCAGTTTCACCACAGGGGGCGCGTACCAGCCCCAGCATTTT.